These 18 T cell receptor beta chains came from one sample sequenced in a study of shared clonotypes between healthy human individuals. Here immunoSEQ multiplex PCR was the method, and the copy in TCRdb shows in-frame clones only, minus some. This table has about 960,000 clones, over 60% appearing once. Sequenced input: memory CD4+ T cells sorted from blood. The subset was: CD45RA-negative fraction. These receptor sequences come from a man in his late teens or twenties in good health.

This clone has a handful of counts. Other DNA sequences from this sample encode an identical CDR3 as well. The chain is built from TRBV6-5 and TRBJ2-2; D tentatively reads TRBD1 or TRBD2 (5 bases each). Trimming stripped 8 bases from V and 0 bases from J, with 7 bases between. The CDR3 totals 13 residues. In germline, CDR1 is MNHEY, CDR2 SVGAGI. CDR3 nucleotides: TGTGCCAGCCGGGACCCGAACACCGGGGAGCTGTTTTTT. It specifies CASRDPNTGELFF.

The rearrangement uses TRBV11-2 and TRBJ2-6; no clear D gene. CDR3 length: 13 residues. V gave up 3 bases and J gave up 9 bases, with 9 bases separating them. Germline CDR1 reads SGHAT; CDR2 reads FQNNGV. CDR3 in amino acids: CASSLTEGNVLTF. CDR3 in DNA: TGTGCCAGCAGCTTGACCGAAGGCAACGTCCTGACTTTC.

The CDR3 DNA reads TGTGCCAGCAGCTATGCGGGGACTGAAGCTTTCTTT. Protein sequence: CASSYAGTEAFF. The rearrangement joins TRBV2 to TRBJ1-1; no firm D call. Germline V CDR1 and CDR2: SNHLY, FYNNEI. This CDR3 is built from 12 residues. Trimming shortened V by 6 bases and J by 5 bases, and 10 bases separated the two germline ends.

This chain connects TRBV10-2 to TRBJ2-7; 7 bases agree with TRBD1. CDR1 and CDR2 from the germline V gene are WSHSY and SAAADI. V dropped 7 bases and J dropped 5; count of bases not matched to a gene: 5. The CDR3 contains 12 residues. In nucleotides, the CDR3 is TGCGCCAGCACCCACAGGGGCGACGAGCAGTACTTC. Its translation is CASTHRGDEQYF.

The chain has TRBV5-1 and TRBJ2-3; 8 nucleotides align to TRBD1. The CDR3 spans 15 residues. Germline V CDR1 and CDR2: SGHRS, YFSETQ. V lost 4 bases and J lost 0; bases outside the gene matches: 4. The CDR3 nucleotides read TGCGCCAGCAGCAAGGGACAGGCTAGCACAGATACGCAGTATTTT. It yields the protein CASSKGQASTDTQYF.

This chain connects TRBV5-6 to TRBJ2-7; TRBD1 aligns across 9 bases. Germline CDR1 SGHDT, CDR2 YYEEEE. J was trimmed by 5 bases and V by 2 bases; bases with no gene match: 2. CDR3 length equals 13 residues. The DNA for the CDR3 is TGTGCCAGCAGCTTCCGGACAGGGGACGAGCAGTACTTC. Translation gives CASSFRTGDEQYF.

This rearrangement joins TRBV20-1 to TRBJ2-3; D might be TRBD1 or TRBD2, each matching 5 bases. Trimming removed 7 bases from V and 3 bases from J, with 8 bases in between. CDR1 and CDR2 from the germline V gene are DFQATT and SNEGSKA (reference sequence). The CDR3 has 11 amino acids. The CDR3 DNA is TGCAGTGTAGGGACGACAGATACGCAGTATTTT. Encoded protein: CSVGTTDTQYF.

The V call is TRBV5-1, the J call TRBJ1-4; 7 bases align to TRBD1. The V segment lost 1 base and the J segment 4 bases; nucleotides outside the gene matches: 7. The V gene's germline CDR1 is SGHRS and CDR2 YFSETQ. The length of the CDR3 is 16 residues. The CDR3 is CASSLRRTGDNEKLFF. The CDR3 DNA reads as TGCGCCAGCAGCTTGAGGCGGACAGGCGATAATGAAAAACTGTTTTTT.

A few counts support this clone. The chain combines TRBV10-3 with TRBJ1-3; D perhaps matches TRBD1 (6 bases). The CDR3 consists of 13 residues. Per the germline V gene, CDR1 is ENHRY and CDR2 is SYGVKD. Trimming removed 10 bases at V and 4 bases at J, with 14 bases between. CDR3 coding DNA: TGTGCCACCCGGACAGCCGGAGGAAACACCATATATTTT. This sequence encodes CATRTAGGNTIYF.

This clone was observed a handful of times. V usage is TRBV14 and J usage is TRBJ2-2; 13 bases map to TRBD2. The CDR3 contains 17 residues. Trimming cost V 4 bases and J 4 bases; bases outside gene matches: 6. Germline V gene lookup returns CDR1 SGHDN and CDR2 FVKESK. CDR3 coding DNA: TGTGCCAGCAGCCCACTAGCGGGAGGGCATGGCACCGGGGAGCTGTTTTTT. It translates to CASSPLAGGHGTGELFF.

The chain is built from TRBV7-2 and TRBJ1-1; D gene unclear. The CDR3 has 13 residues. Germline V CDR1 and CDR2: SGHTA, FQGNSA. V lost 5 bases and J lost 6, with 13 bases in between. Here the CDR3 DNA reads TGTGCCAGCAGCAACCGACAAACCGCTGAAGCTTTCTTT. Protein: CASSNRQTAEAFF. Drawing the rest from reference TRBV7-2 and TRBJ1-1, the complete variable domain is GAGVSQSPSNKVTEKGKDVELRCDPISGHTALYWYRQSLGQGLEFLIYFQGNSAPDKSGLPSDRFSAERTGGSVSTLTIQRTQQEDSAVYLCASSNRQTAEAFFGQGTRLTVV.

This clone came up once. The chain employs TRBV28 and TRBJ1-5; 7 bases fit TRBD1. The CDR3 is 14 amino acids. With V trimmed by 5 bases and J by 6 bases, 7 bases remained unmatched. CDR1 is MDHEN and CDR2 is SYDVKM in the germline V gene. The CDR3 sequence: CASSTTGFSQPQHF. The CDR3 bases are TGTGCCAGCAGTACGACAGGGTTTAGTCAGCCCCAGCATTTT.

As concerns this clone: The sample has other DNA sequences that encode this CDR3 too. The chain joins TRBV19 to TRBJ2-3; D unresolved. The CDR3 sequence is 12 residues long. Trimming left V 4 bases short and J 8 bases short, with 10 bases between. CDR1 is LNHDA, CDR2 SQIVND, per germline (reference sequence). This CDR3 reads CASSTQGATQYF. For the CDR3, the DNA is TGTGCCAGTAGTACACAAGGTGCTACGCAGTATTTT.

In nucleotides, the CDR3 is TGTGCCAGCAGCTTGGGAACAGGGCAAGAAAAACTGTTTTTT. This sequence encodes CASSLGTGQEKLFF. V and J are TRBV5-8 and TRBJ1-4; maybe TRBD1 (6 bases). The ends were cut back, 0 bases at V and 8 bases at J, with 11 bases in the middle. The CDR3 runs to 14 residues. Germline-derived CDR1 and CDR2 are SGHTS and YDEGEE.

There are a few counts of this clone. The genes are TRBV9 and TRBJ2-2, with D maybe TRBD2 (5 bases). Trimming shortened V by 5 bases and J by 9 bases, and 11 bases separated the two germline ends. CDR1 and CDR2 (germline): SGDLS, YYNGEE. The CDR3 is made up of 12 amino acids. Written as DNA, the CDR3 is TGTGCCAGCAGTCAGACTAAGCGGGAGCTGTTTTTT. Protein sequence: CASSQTKRELFF. The full variable domain, with the rest looked up from reference TRBV9 and TRBJ2-2, is DSGVTQTPKHLITATGQRVTLRCSPRSGDLSVYWYQQSLDQGLQFLIQYYNGEERAKGNILERFSAQQFPDLHSELNLSSLELGDSALYFCASSQTKRELFFGEGSRLTVL.

In DNA, the CDR3 is TGCGCCAGCAGCCAAGGACTAGTGGTTGGGACCCAGTACTTC. The encoded protein is CASSQGLVVGTQYF. V and J are TRBV4-3 and TRBJ2-5; weak D call: TRBD2 (6 bases). Germline V gene lookup returns CDR1 LGHNA and CDR2 YSLEER. The CDR3 sequence is 14 residues long. V lost 1 base and J 7 bases, leaving 13 bases between the germline ends.

V usage is TRBV7-2 and J usage is TRBJ2-5; the match to TRBD1 covers 9 bases. The CDR3 is 15 amino acids. Germline trimming cut 5 bases from V and 5 bases from J; bases unmatched to any gene: 9. Looked up from germline, CDR1 is SGHTA and CDR2 is FQGNSA. CDR3 coding DNA: TGTGCCAGCAGCACGCGGGACAGGGAATGGGAGACCCAGTACTTC. Translating gives CASSTRDREWETQYF.

The V and J genes are TRBV7-2 and TRBJ2-1; 9 bases are a match to TRBD2. V lost 5 bases to trimming and J lost 8 bases; unmatched junction nucleotides: 19. Germline V gives CDR1 SGHTA, CDR2 FQGNSA. This CDR3 spans 18 amino acids. The CDR3: CASSAEGTSGTSLDEQFF. The CDR3 DNA is TGTGCCAGCAGCGCCGAGGGGACTTCGGGGACTAGCCTCGATGAGCAGTTCTTC.